One and the same sample provided the 21 T cell receptor beta chains below, sequenced in a study of immune characterization of retroperitoneal liposarcoma. In TCRdb, the PCR reads were re-called with MiXCR into one record per CDR3 protein. The data hold fewer than 11,000 distinct CDR3 sequences, with roughly a quarter observed a single time. The source material was tumor tissue. The source of these receptors is a female donor with retroperitoneal liposarcoma.

This clonotype is labeled medium-sized. V usage is TRBV27 and J usage is TRBJ2-1; the D gene is possibly TRBD1 (6 bases). TRBJ2-7 explains the end of the DNA better; the J call may be wrong. From germline, CDR1 is MNHEY and CDR2 SMNVEV (reference sequence). The CDR3 consists of 15 residues. Here the CDR3 reads CASMVSRGGLNEQYF. CDR3 nucleotide sequence: TGTGCCAGCATGGTCTCCAGGGGTGGTCTCAATGAGCAGTACTTC.

Ten or more counts support this clonotype. The chain joins TRBV11-1 to TRBJ2-1, with a possible D match to TRBD2 (7 bases). Looked up from germline, CDR1 is SGHAT and CDR2 is FQDESV (reference sequence). This CDR3 has 16 residues. Deletions cut 7 bases from V and 0 bases from J, with 16 bases between. CDR3 amino acids: CASTEDGGPSYNEQFF. The CDR3 coding sequence is TGTGCCAGCACCGAAGACGGGGGGCCCTCCTACAATGAGCAGTTCTTC. The full variable domain, its missing parts supplied by reference TRBV11-1 and TRBJ2-1, is EAEVAQSPRYKITEKSQAVAFWCDPISGHATLYWYRQILGQGPELLVQFQDESVVDDSQLPKDRFSAERLKGVDSTLKIQPAELGDSAMYLCASTEDGGPSYNEQFFGPGTRLTVL.

This chain uses TRBV7-9 with TRBJ2-3; D is tentatively TRBD1 or TRBD2 (5 bases each). CDR3 size: 15 residues. The germline gives CDR1 SEHNR, CDR2 FQNEAQ (reference sequence). Trimming took 3 bases from V and 2 from J, leaving 12 bases between them. The CDR3 loop reads CASSLDGASTDTQYF. The CDR3 DNA follows: TGTGCCAGCAGCTTGGACGGGGCTTCCACAGATACGCAGTATTTT.

The chain uses TRBV7-2 and TRBJ2-3; D remains unclear. V was pared by 5 bases and J by 6 bases, with 15 bases between. Germline CDR1 SGHTA, CDR2 FQGNSA. The CDR3 runs 14 residues. This chain's CDR3 is CASSPGPARDTQYF. In DNA, the CDR3 is TGTGCCAGCAGCCCCGGGCCTGCCCGGGATACGCAGTATTTT.

Ten or more counts support this clonotype. The V call is TRBV6-1, the J call TRBJ2-1; D possibly corresponds to TRBD1 (6 bases). V gave up 2 bases and J gave up 3 bases, with 11 bases separating them. Germline-derived CDR1 and CDR2 are MNHNS and SASEGT. The CDR3 runs 15 residues. CDR3 nucleotide sequence: TGTGCCAGCAGTGAAACGCAGGGACACTACAATGAGCAGTTCTTC. Translated, it gives CASSETQGHYNEQFF.

This chain connects TRBV10-2 to TRBJ2-3; a weak D match, TRBD2 (7 bases). The J call could be wrong; TRBJ2-7 is a better fit for the DNA end. There are 13 residues in the CDR3. CDR1 WSHSY and CDR2 SAAADI come from the germline V gene. The CDR3 coding sequence is TGCGCCAGCAGCCTCGGGGGGCGTTACGAGCAGTACTTC. Amino acid sequence: CASSLGGRYEQYF.

The sample holds a few counts of this clonotype. This chain uses TRBV6-6 with TRBJ2-1, with D hard to call. The J call may be mistaken, given a closer DNA end match to TRBJ2-7. CDR1 and CDR2 from the germline V gene are MNHNY and SVGAGI (reference sequence). This CDR3 is 12 amino acids long. The CDR3: CASSYRPYEQYF. The CDR3 nucleotides are TGTGCCAGCAGTTACCGCCCCTACGAGCAGTACTTC.

The rearrangement links TRBV4-1 to TRBJ2-4, with D uncertain. The J call may be wrong; the DNA end is better matched by TRBJ2-5. CDR1 and CDR2 (germline): MGHRA, YSYEKL. CDR3 length: 14 amino acids. Here the CDR3 reads CASSQDTGKETQYF. CDR3 sequence (DNA): TGCGCCAGCAGCCAAGATACCGGAAAAGAGACCCAGTACTTC.

This clonotype was seen a single time. No conserved phenylalanine or tryptophan ends this CDR3, so it is likely a read error. The chain joins TRBV6-1 to TRBJ2-5; 14 bases align to TRBD2. The V segment lost 6 bases and the J segment 1 base; nucleotides outside the gene matches: 16. Germline V gene sequence: CDR1 MNHNS, CDR2 SASEGT. The CDR3 contains 20 residues. CDR3 residues: CASSLDLRLAGGPSQETQYL. CDR3 sequence (DNA): TGTGCCAGCAGCCTGGACCTCAGACTAGCGGGAGGGCCGTCCCAAGAGACCCAGTACCTC.

The rearrangement links TRBV12-5 to TRBJ2-1; 9 bases are shared with TRBD1. The CDR3 has 16 amino acids. The J segment lost 13 bases and the V segment lost 6 bases, leaving 19 bases of the junction unmatched. The germline V gene encodes CDR1 LGHNT and CDR2 FRNRAP. The CDR3 nucleotides read TGTGCTAGTGGGCCCGGGACAGGGACAATCAGAGAGACCCAGTTCTTC. This gives the protein CASGPGTGTIRETQFF.

Sample share makes this clonotype medium-sized (0.01 to 0.1%). V is TRBV6-1 and J is TRBJ2-1, with 11 nucleotides matching TRBD1. The DNA end favors TRBJ2-7, so the J call may be wrong. The CDR3 runs 15 residues. Germline V CDR1 and CDR2: MNHNS, SASEGT. As DNA, the CDR3 is TGTGCCACCTTCGAATCGGGACAGGGGGTCCACGAGCAGTACTTC. It codes for CATFESGQGVHEQYF.

This clonotype is termed medium-sized. This chain connects TRBV7-2 to TRBJ2-1; 8 bases line up with TRBD2. V lost 7 bases, J lost 13 bases, and 9 bases stayed unmatched. From germline, CDR1 is SGHTA and CDR2 FQGNSA. This CDR3 contains 12 residues. CDR3 protein: CASNPPGGTQFF. In DNA form, the CDR3 reads TGTGCCAGCAACCCCCCGGGGGGGACCCAGTTCTTC.

This chain links TRBV28 with TRBJ1-2, with D tentatively TRBD1 (6 bases). V was shortened by 4 bases and J by 8 bases, with 11 bases between the two germline ends. Germline CDR1 and CDR2: MDHEN and SYDVKM. The length of the CDR3 is 12 residues. Written as DNA, the CDR3 is TGTGCCAGCAGTTCTCAGGGGTTGGGCTACACCTTC. This gives the protein CASSSQGLGYTF.

This clonotype was counted many times. This rearrangement joins TRBV7-6 to TRBJ2-1, with D tentatively TRBD1 (6 bases). The end of the DNA aligns better with TRBJ2-7, so the J call may be wrong. CDR1 is SGHVS and CDR2 is FNYEAQ in the germline V gene. CDR3 length: 15 amino acids. DNA of the CDR3: TGTGCCAGCAGCGCCGACAGGCCCCCCTACAATGAGCAGTACTTC. Translated, it gives CASSADRPPYNEQYF.

J is TRBJ2-1 and V is TRBV27; 7 bases are a match to TRBD2. V lost 5 bases to trimming and J lost 0 bases; unmatched junction nucleotides: 7. CDR3 length equals 16 residues. Germline CDR1 MNHEY, CDR2 SMNVEV (reference sequence). The DNA for the CDR3 is TGTGCCAGCAGTCTGACGACTAGCCGCTCCTACAATGAGCAGTTCTTC. It is translated as CASSLTTSRSYNEQFF.

The J gene is TRBJ1-2, the V gene TRBV6-1, with 10 positions matching TRBD1. CDR1 and CDR2 from the germline V gene are MNHNS and SASEGT. The CDR3 loop spans 14 amino acids. V was clipped by 6 bases and J by 4 bases; unmatched bases: 5. CDR3 protein: CASRGTGVFYGYTF. The CDR3 DNA follows: TGTGCCAGCAGGGGGACAGGGGTATTCTATGGCTACACCTTC.

This clonotype was seen repeatedly, ten times or more. The chain is built from TRBV6-1 and TRBJ1-5; tentatively, D is TRBD1 (6 bases). V was clipped by 6 bases and J by 0 bases, with 15 bases between them. The V gene's germline CDR1 is MNHNS and CDR2 SASEGT. CDR3 size: 16 residues. The CDR3 DNA follows: TGTGCCAGCAGCCAGGACAGCTATTATAGCAATCAGCCCCAGCATTTT. This encodes CASSQDSYYSNQPQHF.

This clonotype is labeled medium-sized. The chain links TRBV7-6 to TRBJ2-1; 13 nucleotides align to TRBD2. Germline values: CDR1 SGHVS, CDR2 FNYEAQ. V trimming: 4 bases; J trimming: 6 bases; junction bases outside the gene matches: 0. CDR3 size: 14 residues. CDR3 coding DNA: TGTGCCAGCAGCTGGACTAGCGGGAGCAATGAGCAGTTCTTC. Encoded protein: CASSWTSGSNEQFF.

This clonotype has a handful of counts. The chain employs TRBV6-1 and TRBJ2-5, with a weak D call TRBD1 (6 bases). Looked up from germline, CDR1 is MNHNS and CDR2 is SASEGT. Trimming stripped 6 bases from V and 4 bases from J, with 9 bases between. The CDR3 covers 12 residues. CDR3 sequence reads: CASSQGGETQYF. CDR3 nucleotide sequence: TGTGCCAGCAGCCAAGGGGGAGAGACCCAGTACTTC.

The chain is built from TRBV7-2 and TRBJ2-7; 8 nucleotides agree with TRBD2. The CDR3 has 15 amino acids. The germline gives CDR1 SGHTA, CDR2 FQGNSA. Trimming at V came to 7 bases and at J to 0 bases, leaving 8 bases not matched to a gene. The CDR3 DNA follows: TGTGCCAGCAACACAGGCGCGGGAGGCTCCTACGAGCAGTACTTC. This encodes CASNTGAGGSYEQYF.

This clonotype showed up just a few times. The V gene is TRBV6-1, the J gene TRBJ2-7; the D gene is possibly TRBD1 (6 bases). Between the trimmed V and J ends, which lost 5 bases and 9 bases, there was a span of 17 bases. Germline V gives CDR1 MNHNS, CDR2 SASEGT. The CDR3 is 13 amino acids. CDR3 bases: TGTGCCAGCAGTTATTTACAGGGTCTAGGGCAGTACTTC. Translated: CASSYLQGLGQYF.